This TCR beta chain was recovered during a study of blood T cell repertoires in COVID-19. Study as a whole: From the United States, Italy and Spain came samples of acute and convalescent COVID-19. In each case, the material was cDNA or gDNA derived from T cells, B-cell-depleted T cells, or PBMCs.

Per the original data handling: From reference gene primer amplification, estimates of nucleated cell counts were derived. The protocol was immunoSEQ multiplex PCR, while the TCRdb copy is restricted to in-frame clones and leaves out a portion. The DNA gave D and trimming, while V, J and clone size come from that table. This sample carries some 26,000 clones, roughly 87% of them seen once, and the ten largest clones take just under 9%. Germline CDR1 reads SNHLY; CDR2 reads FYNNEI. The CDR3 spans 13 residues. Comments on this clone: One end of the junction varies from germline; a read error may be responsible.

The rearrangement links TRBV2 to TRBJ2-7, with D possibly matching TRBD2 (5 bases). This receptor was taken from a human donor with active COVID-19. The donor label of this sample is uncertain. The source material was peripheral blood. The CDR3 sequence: CASSEISGGLEIF. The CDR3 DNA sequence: TGTGCCAGCAGTGAAATTAGTGGCGGGCTAGAAATCTTC.